This T cell receptor (beta chain) was sequenced for a study of identical twins. TCRdb used MiXCR to reprocess the 5' RACE reads, holding one entry per CDR3 protein. This table holds around 280,000 distinct CDR3 sequences, under 9% found once. This clonotype came up once. CDR1 is MGHDK and CDR2 is SYGVNS in the germline V gene. Losses at the gene ends were 2 bases for V and 0 bases for J; bases not matched to a gene: 7. This CDR3 has 18 amino acids. The sample also formed part of further work on yellow fever vaccine responses in identical twins.

Sequenced input: memory (CD45RO+) T cells sorted from blood. The V gene is TRBV25-1, the J gene TRBJ2-2; 9 bases fit TRBD2. The TCR sequence derives from a woman aged 18-29 years in good health. CDR3 DNA: TGTGCCAGCAGTGAAGGACTAGCGAGGGGATCGAACACCGGGGAGCTGTTTTTT. Encoded protein: CASSEGLARGSNTGELFF.